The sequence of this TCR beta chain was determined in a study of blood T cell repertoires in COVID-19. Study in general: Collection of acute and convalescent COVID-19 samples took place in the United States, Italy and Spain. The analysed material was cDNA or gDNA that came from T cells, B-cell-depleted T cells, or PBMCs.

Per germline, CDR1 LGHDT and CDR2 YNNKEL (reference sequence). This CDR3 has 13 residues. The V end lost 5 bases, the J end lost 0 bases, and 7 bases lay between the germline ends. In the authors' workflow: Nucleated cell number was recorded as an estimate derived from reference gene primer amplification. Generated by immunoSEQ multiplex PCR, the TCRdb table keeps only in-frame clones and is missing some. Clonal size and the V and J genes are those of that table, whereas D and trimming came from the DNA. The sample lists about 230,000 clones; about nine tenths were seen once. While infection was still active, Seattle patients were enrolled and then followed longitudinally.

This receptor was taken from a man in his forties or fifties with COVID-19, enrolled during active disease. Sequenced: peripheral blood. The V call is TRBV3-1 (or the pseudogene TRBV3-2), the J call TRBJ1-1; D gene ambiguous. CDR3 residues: CASSSGVNTEAFF. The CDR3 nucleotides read TGTGCCAGCAGCTCCGGGGTGAACACTGAAGCTTTCTTT.